These 13 T cell receptor beta chains came from one sample sequenced in a study of cytomegalovirus exposure and HLA in healthy donors. Primers included in the PCR were 60 Vbeta and 13 Jbeta primers. TCRdb's table, derived via immunoSEQ multiplex PCR, lists solely in-frame clones and lacks some. Of 100,000 to 150,000 clones listed, about 78% are singletons. The source material was PBMCs. The receptor source for this set is a female donor in good health and CMV-seronegative.

The chain has TRBV7-2 and TRBJ2-2, with TRBD1 identical over 11 bases. There are 16 residues in the CDR3. Per the germline V gene, CDR1 is SGHTA and CDR2 is FQGNSA. The trim removed 2 bases at V and 6 bases at J, leaving 5 bases unmatched. CDR3 in amino acids: CASSLQPGQGAGELFF. CDR3 DNA: TGTGCCAGCAGCTTACAACCGGGACAGGGGGCCGGGGAGCTGTTTTTT.

The chain recombines TRBV2 with TRBJ1-2; 7 bases line up with TRBD1. This CDR3 is built from 14 residues. The junction had 5 bases not matched to a gene; V was cut back by 4 bases and J by 3 bases. Germline V lookup: CDR1 SNHLY, CDR2 FYNNEI. CDR3 protein: CASSARGQHYGYTF. As DNA, the CDR3 is TGTGCCAGCAGTGCAAGGGGACAGCACTATGGCTACACCTTC.

This chain uses TRBV30 with TRBJ2-5; perhaps TRBD1 as D (5 bases). The CDR3 has 13 residues. CDR1 is GTSNPN and CDR2 is SVGIG in the germline V gene (reference sequence). Trimming removed 3 bases from V and 5 bases from J, with 13 bases in between. As DNA, the CDR3 is TGTGCCTGGAGCGCTAGGGGTCGGGAGACCCAGTACTTC. As protein: CAWSARGRETQYF. Based on the CDR3 plus reference TRBV30 and TRBJ2-5, the full variable domain is SQTIHQWPATLVQPVGSPLSLECTVEGTSNPNLYWYRQAAGRGLQLLFYSVGIGQISSEVPQNLSASRPQDRQFILSSKKLLLSDSGFYLCAWSARGRETQYFGPGTRLLVL.

This clone was seen more than once but under ten times. The chain recombines TRBV10-2 with TRBJ2-5, with D perhaps TRBD2 (6 bases). From germline, CDR1 is WSHSY and CDR2 SAAADI. Trimming removed 4 bases from V and 5 bases from J, with 8 bases in between. This CDR3 is 12 amino acids long. The CDR3: CASSGGGETQYF. The CDR3 DNA reads TGCGCCAGCAGTGGAGGAGGGGAGACCCAGTACTTC.

The table lists this clone with a few counts. The chain is built from TRBV19 and TRBJ2-7, with D tentatively TRBD2 (5 bases). Germline values: CDR1 LNHDA, CDR2 SQIVND (reference sequence). Trimming took off 1 base at V and 2 bases at J, with 12 bases between the two ends. CDR3 length: 15 residues. The CDR3 reads CASSIVPDWTYEQYF. The CDR3 nucleotides read TGTGCCAGTAGTATAGTTCCGGACTGGACCTACGAGCAGTACTTC.

This clone was seen only a few times. The J gene is TRBJ2-2, the V gene TRBV10-3; maybe TRBD1 (6 bases). Looked up from germline, CDR1 is ENHRY and CDR2 is SYGVKD. The V and J ends lost 3 bases and 8 bases respectively, with 13 bases between them. The CDR3 length is 14 residues. CDR3 nucleotide sequence: TGTGCCATCAGTGAAGGGACATACAGGGGGGAGCTGTTTTTT. Its protein product is CAISEGTYRGELFF.

The J gene is TRBJ2-5, the V gene TRBV6-1, with D possibly TRBD2 on 5 matching bases. V lost 1 base, J lost 2 bases, and 11 bases lay in between. CDR3 length equals 15 residues. Germline V lookup: CDR1 MNHNS, CDR2 SASEGT. This chain's CDR3 is CASSEGTAGQETQYF. The CDR3 coding sequence is TGTGCCAGCAGTGAAGGGACTGCCGGGCAAGAGACCCAGTACTTC.

The genes are TRBV5-6 and TRBJ2-7; 7 bases agree with TRBD2. The CDR3 consists of 15 residues. Germline values: CDR1 SGHDT, CDR2 YYEEEE. Unmatched junction bases numbered 10, after V lost 4 bases and J lost 3 bases. CDR3 region: CASSRLAATFYEQYF. CDR3 nucleotide sequence: TGTGCCAGCAGCCGCCTAGCGGCTACTTTCTACGAGCAGTACTTC.

The gene calls are TRBV5-8 and TRBJ1-4, with TRBD1 matching 8 bases. This CDR3 has 15 residues. V gave up 1 base and J gave up 8 bases; unmatched junction bases: 7. CDR1 is SGHTS and CDR2 is YDEGEE in the germline V gene. This chain's CDR3 is CASSLTDRVGEKLFF. The CDR3, as DNA: TGTGCCAGCAGCTTGACGGACAGGGTAGGGGAAAAACTGTTTTTT.

The J gene is TRBJ2-2, the V gene TRBV6-4, with 7 bases lining up with TRBD2. CDR1 and CDR2 (germline): MRHNA, SNTAGT. The V and J ends lost 8 bases and 1 base, in that order; junction bases with no gene match: 16. This CDR3 contains 18 residues. The CDR3 is CASLTSTSVIRNTGELFF. As DNA, the CDR3 is TGTGCCAGCCTTACATCCACTAGCGTGATAAGGAACACCGGGGAGCTGTTTTTT.

The CDR3 DNA follows: TGTGCCAGCAGTCTCCGGGACACAACCTACAATGAGCAGTTCTTC. Translation: CASSLRDTTYNEQFF. This rearrangement joins TRBV27 to TRBJ2-1; D is possibly TRBD1 (6 bases). This CDR3 is 15 amino acids long. Trimming left V 5 bases short and J 2 bases short, with 13 bases between. From germline, CDR1 is MNHEY and CDR2 SMNVEV (reference sequence).

The chain joins TRBV7-2 to TRBJ2-4, with D uncertain. This CDR3 spans 14 amino acids. Between the trimmed V and J ends, which lost 1 base and 0 bases, there was a span of 4 bases. From germline, CDR1 is SGHTA and CDR2 FQGNSA. CDR3 residues: CASSLGLAKNIQYF. The CDR3 DNA reads as TGTGCCAGCAGCTTAGGACTAGCCAAAAACATTCAGTACTTC.

This chain joins TRBV11-2 and TRBJ2-1; D is unresolved. The germline V gene encodes CDR1 SGHAT and CDR2 FQNNGV. The CDR3 is made up of 12 amino acids. V lost 5 bases, J lost 12 bases, and 14 bases lay in between. Here the CDR3 reads CASSGIRLRQFF. The CDR3 DNA follows: TGTGCCAGCAGCGGAATCAGGTTACGGCAGTTCTTC. The whole variable domain, filled in from reference TRBV11-2 and TRBJ2-1, reads EAGVAQSPRYKIIEKRQSVAFWCNPISGHATLYWYQQILGQGPKLLIQFQNNGVVDDSQLPKDRFSAERLKGVDSTLKIQPAKLEDSAVYLCASSGIRLRQFFGPGTRLTVL.